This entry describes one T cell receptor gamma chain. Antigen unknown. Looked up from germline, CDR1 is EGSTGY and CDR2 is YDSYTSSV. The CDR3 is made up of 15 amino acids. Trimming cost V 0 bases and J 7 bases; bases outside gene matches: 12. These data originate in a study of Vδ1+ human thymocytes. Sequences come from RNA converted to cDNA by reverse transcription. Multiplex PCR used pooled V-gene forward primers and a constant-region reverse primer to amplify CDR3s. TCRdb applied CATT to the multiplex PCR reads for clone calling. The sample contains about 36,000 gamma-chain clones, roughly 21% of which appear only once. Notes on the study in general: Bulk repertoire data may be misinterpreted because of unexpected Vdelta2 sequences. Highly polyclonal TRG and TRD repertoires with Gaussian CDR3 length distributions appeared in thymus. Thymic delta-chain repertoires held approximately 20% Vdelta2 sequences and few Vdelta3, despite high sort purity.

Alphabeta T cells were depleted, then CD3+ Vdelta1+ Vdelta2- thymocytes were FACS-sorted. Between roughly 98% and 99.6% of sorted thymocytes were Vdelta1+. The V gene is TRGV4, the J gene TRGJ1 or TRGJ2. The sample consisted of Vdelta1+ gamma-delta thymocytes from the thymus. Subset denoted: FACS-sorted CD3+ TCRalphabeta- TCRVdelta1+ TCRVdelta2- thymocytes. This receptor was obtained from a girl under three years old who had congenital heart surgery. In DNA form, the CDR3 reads TGTGCCACCTGGGATGGGCCCCGCGGGGGATATAAGAAACTCTTT. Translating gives CATWDGPRGGYKKLF.